These 7 T cell receptor beta chains came from one sample sequenced in a study of cytomegalovirus exposure and HLA in healthy donors. Researchers ran the PCR with 60 Vbeta and 13 Jbeta primers. Using immunoSEQ multiplex PCR, the repertoire was profiled, and TCRdb retains in-frame clones only, with some absent. The data show some 140,000 clones, with roughly 70% seen just once and about 1.5% held by the top ten. Sequences were obtained from PBMCs. The receptors shown here come from a human donor in good health.

V is TRBV11-1 and J is TRBJ2-7, with a possible D match to TRBD1 (5 bases). Between the trimmed V and J ends, which lost 5 bases and 1 base, there was a span of 12 bases. This CDR3 has 14 residues. Germline V lookup: CDR1 SGHAT, CDR2 FQDESV (reference sequence). The CDR3 DNA reads TGTGCCAGCAGCAACAAGGGGCGGTCCTACGAGCAGTACTTC. It yields the protein CASSNKGRSYEQYF.

CDR3 loop: CASSQEDRRLRHTYEQYF. In nucleotides, the CDR3 is TGCGCCAGCAGCCAAGAAGATCGAAGGCTGAGACACACATACGAGCAGTACTTC. This chain links TRBV4-1 with TRBJ2-7; no clear D gene. The CDR3 length is 18 residues. The germline V gene has CDR1 MGHRA and CDR2 YSYEKL. Trimming shortened V by 0 bases and J by 4 bases, and 22 bases separated the two germline ends.

Only a few counts were recorded for this clone. The V and J genes are TRBV4-2 and TRBJ2-7; 10 nucleotides align to TRBD2. Unmatched junction bases numbered 9, after V lost 0 bases and J lost 4 bases. The CDR3 contains 17 residues. Germline V CDR1 and CDR2: LGHNA, YNFKEQ. The CDR3 sequence: CASSQDRLAGEGYEQYF. In DNA, the CDR3 is TGTGCCAGCAGCCAAGATAGGCTAGCGGGAGAGGGATACGAGCAGTACTTC.

The chain's CDR3 is CASSRTSGGNQETQYF. The CDR3 nucleotides read TGTGCCAGCTCACGAACTAGCGGGGGAAACCAAGAGACCCAGTACTTC. The V gene is TRBV18, the J gene TRBJ2-5; 11 bases line up with TRBD2. The germline gives CDR1 KGHSH, CDR2 LQKENI. The length of the CDR3 is 16 residues. The V gene end was trimmed by 4 bases and the J gene end by 0 bases; junction bases not matched to a gene: 4.

CDR3 residues: CASSIQRLAGYTGELFF. CDR3 in DNA: TGTGCCAGTAGTATCCAAAGACTAGCGGGCTACACCGGGGAGCTGTTTTTT. V gene TRBV19 combines with J gene TRBJ2-2; TRBD2 matches at 10 bases. Germline V gene lookup returns CDR1 LNHDA and CDR2 SQIVND (reference sequence). Trimming took 3 bases from V and 3 from J; bases not matched to a gene: 7. The CDR3 covers 17 residues.

The rearrangement joins TRBV27 to TRBJ2-2, with D possibly being TRBD2 (6 bases). CDR1 and CDR2 (germline): MNHEY, SMNVEV (reference sequence). Trimming left V 3 bases short and J 1 base short, with 12 bases between. This CDR3 contains 16 residues. Here the CDR3 DNA reads TGTGCCAGCAGTTTCGCGGGAAGGGAGAACACCGGGGAGCTGTTTTTT. This sequence encodes CASSFAGRENTGELFF.

This clone was detected only a few times. The chain couples TRBV5-4 to TRBJ2-1; 7 nucleotides line up with TRBD2. Germline loops: CDR1 SGHNT, CDR2 YYREEE (reference sequence). The CDR3 totals 13 residues. V lost 7 bases to trimming and J lost 8 bases; unmatched junction nucleotides: 9. CDR3 in DNA: TGTGCCAGCTACAAGATAGCGGGTGATGAGCAGTTCTTC. As protein: CASYKIAGDEQFF.